These 5 T cell receptor beta chains share one sample of origin, sequenced in a study of shared clonotypes between healthy human individuals (dated by TCRdb to about 2020). The receptor library was made with the immunoSEQ multiplex PCR assay. The clones in this table, taken by TCRdb from immuneACCESS, are in-frame only. Not every clone is retained; where verified, under half of the shortfall comes from an unresolved V gene, and the cause of the rest is unknown. This sample gives approximately 2,200,000 clones in total; under 95% of them show up just once. The top ten clonotypes cover approximately 1.7% of the sample. CD8 naive samples were obtained by positive selection for CCR7 among CD45RO-negative cells, yielding a CD45RA+CCR7+ population from which TemRA cells were excluded. The sequencing sample was made of naive CD8+ T cells from PBMCs. The sample's cell subset or site, from its label and the paper: CD45RA+CCR7+. These receptors all stem from a man younger than 30 in good health. Some clones in this sample may be carry-over from other donors' samples.

V is TRBV28 and J is TRBJ2-5; D is undetermined. V lost 6 bases to trimming and J lost 1 base, with 9 bases between them. Germline assignment: CDR1 MDHEN and CDR2 SYDVKM. The CDR3 sequence is 13 residues long. Here the CDR3 reads CASRVTTQETQYF. In DNA form, the CDR3 reads TGTGCCAGCAGGGTTACGACCCAAGAGACCCAGTACTTC.

Of note for this clone: Other DNA sequences of this sample code for an identical CDR3. The DNA of the CDR3 is TGTGCCAGCAGCGTAGGAGACTATAGCAATCAGCCCCAGCATTTT. Encoded protein: CASSVGDYSNQPQHF. This chain joins TRBV9 and TRBJ1-5; the D is unclear. The CDR3 is 15 residues long. Trimming cost V 0 bases and J 0 bases, with 7 bases left between them. Germline V CDR1 and CDR2: SGDLS, YYNGEE.

This chain links TRBV19 with TRBJ1-2; no definite D call. Trimming removed 6 bases from V and 4 bases from J, with 15 bases in between. This CDR3 spans 14 amino acids. CDR1 LNHDA and CDR2 SQIVND come from the germline V gene (reference sequence). CDR3 nucleotide sequence: TGTGCCAGTAGCCCGGCTAGCAGGACCTATGGCTACACCTTC. It encodes CASSPASRTYGYTF.

This chain connects TRBV19 to TRBJ1-1; a possible D gene is TRBD1 (6 bases). Trimming left V 10 bases short and J 0 bases short, with 12 bases between. CDR3 size: 13 residues. Germline values: CDR1 LNHDA, CDR2 SQIVND (reference sequence). The CDR3, as DNA: TGTGCCACCGGACAGTCCCTGAACACTGAAGCTTTCTTT. Encoded protein: CATGQSLNTEAFF.

The genes are TRBV30 and TRBJ2-4; 7 bases map to TRBD1. The ends lost 0 bases at V and 0 bases at J; junction bases unmatched: 5. The CDR3 is 16 residues long. Per the germline V gene, CDR1 is GTSNPN and CDR2 is SVGIG (reference sequence). Here the CDR3 DNA reads TGTGCCTGGAGTGTACAGGGGCCGGTAGCCAAAAACATTCAGTACTTC. Translating it yields CAWSVQGPVAKNIQYF.